These 26 T cell receptor beta chains originate from one sample sequenced in a study of siplizumab effects on memory and regulatory T cells. TCRdb keeps only in-frame clones here, not all; method: immunoSEQ multiplex PCR. The sample holds 26,000 or so clones, 84% seen once. The sample was memory CD4+ T cells sorted from blood. The origin of the receptors is a human donor in good health.

As regards this clone: Mismatch with germline at one junction end may stem from a read error. The chain uses TRBV19 and TRBJ1-4; TRBD1 matches at 7 bases. Germline CDR1 and CDR2: LNHDA and SQIVND (reference sequence). The CDR3 sequence is 11 residues long. The CDR3 DNA follows: TGTGCCAGTAGTATCCCCGGGACAGTTACCTTT. The encoded protein is CASSIPGTVTF.

The chain employs TRBV25-1 and TRBJ2-7, with D possibly being TRBD1 (5 bases). Trimming left V 3 bases short and J 2 bases short, with 11 bases between. CDR1 MGHDK and CDR2 SYGVNS come from the germline V gene. CDR3 length: 14 residues. The DNA for the CDR3 is TGTGCCAGCAGTGATGCAGGGTTTACCTACGAGCAGTACTTC. It yields the protein CASSDAGFTYEQYF.

In this sample, this clone turned up a few times. The chain carries TRBV11-2 and TRBJ2-6; D unclear. The length of the CDR3 is 12 residues. V was shortened by 4 bases and J by 8 bases, with 6 bases between the two germline ends. Germline loops: CDR1 SGHAT, CDR2 FQNNGV. CDR3 protein: CASSSDTNVLTF. The CDR3 DNA follows: TGTGCCAGCAGCTCAGATACCAACGTCCTGACTTTC.

The chain links TRBV5-5 to TRBJ2-7; D may correspond to TRBD1 or TRBD2 (5 bases each). The CDR3 is 15 residues long. Trimming took 4 bases from V and 2 from J, leaving 16 bases between them. Germline V gene sequence: CDR1 SGHKS, CDR2 YYEKEE (reference sequence). The CDR3 coding sequence is TGTGCCAGCAGCATAGGGACCCCCCTAGCCTACGAGCAGTACTTC. It encodes CASSIGTPLAYEQYF.

Of note for this clone: An end of the junction differs from the germline gene, which may be a read error. The chain combines TRBV7-7 with TRBJ2-3; possible D gene TRBD1, 6 bases. In germline, CDR1 is SSHAT, CDR2 FNYEAQ (reference sequence). The CDR3 consists of 14 residues. CDR3: CASSLAPGADTQYF. Here the CDR3 DNA reads TGTGCTAGCAGCTTAGCCCCAGGGGCAGATACGCAGTATTTT.

The V call is TRBV4-1, the J call TRBJ2-7; the D gene is possibly TRBD1 (6 bases). Germline CDR1 is MGHRA and CDR2 is YSYEKL. The CDR3 extends over 16 amino acids. The germline V and J ends were trimmed by 0 bases and 4 bases, with 16 bases remaining between them. The CDR3 DNA sequence: TGCGCCAGCAGCCAAGAGAAGAGGGGGAGAAGGTACGAGCAGTACTTC. It translates to CASSQEKRGRRYEQYF.

The rearrangement uses TRBV11-1 and TRBJ2-4; D call uncertain. V gave up 3 bases and J gave up 0 bases, with 12 bases separating them. The germline CDR1 and CDR2 sequences are SGHAT and FQDESV (reference sequence). This CDR3 has 16 amino acids. CDR3 bases: TGTGCCAGCAGCTTTAATTCCAATCTAGCCAAAAACATTCAGTACTTC. Amino acids: CASSFNSNLAKNIQYF.

The DNA of the CDR3 is TGTGCCAGCTCACCTCTCCATAATGAAAAACTGTTTTTT. It encodes CASSPLHNEKLFF. The chain links TRBV18 to TRBJ1-4; D remains ambiguous. V was shortened by 3 bases and J by 4 bases, with 6 bases between the two germline ends. The V gene's germline CDR1 is KGHSH and CDR2 LQKENI. CDR3 length: 13 residues.

This clone was counted only a few times. V gene TRBV10-2 combines with J gene TRBJ2-7; the match to TRBD2 covers 7 bases. CDR1 is WSHSY and CDR2 is SAAADI in the germline V gene. The CDR3 extends over 11 amino acids. V shed 8 bases, J shed 5 bases, and the junction held 3 bases outside the gene matches. The CDR3 DNA sequence: TGCGCCAGCGGGAGGGCCAACGAGCAGTACTTC. The encoded protein is CASGRANEQYF.

The chain joins TRBV7-3 to TRBJ2-5; 10 nucleotides match TRBD1. There are 15 residues in the CDR3. Germline assignment: CDR1 SGHTA and CDR2 FQGTGA. The trim removed 5 bases at V and 5 bases at J, leaving 8 bases unmatched. This CDR3 reads CASSATGGFAETQYF. The CDR3, as DNA: TGTGCCAGCAGCGCGACAGGGGGCTTTGCGGAGACCCAGTACTTC.

The chain carries TRBV4-1 and TRBJ1-4; 7 bases are shared with TRBD1. V lost 2 bases and J lost 2; bases outside the gene matches: 2. This CDR3 region has 15 residues. CDR1 is MGHRA and CDR2 is YSYEKL in the germline V gene. The CDR3 bases are TGCGCCAGCAGCCAAACAGGGGCGACTAATGAAAAACTGTTTTTT. Translating it yields CASSQTGATNEKLFF.

The V and J genes are TRBV7-8 and TRBJ2-7; D not certain. The germline V gene has CDR1 SGHVS and CDR2 FQNEAQ. V lost 5 bases and J 4 bases, leaving 12 bases between the germline ends. The CDR3 length is 13 residues. DNA for the CDR3: TGTGCCAGCAGCGTCGGCCTTGAATACGAGCAGTACTTC. Translating it yields CASSVGLEYEQYF. The full variable domain, rest sourced from reference TRBV7-8 and TRBJ2-7, is GAGVSQSPRYKVAKRGQDVALRCDPISGHVSLFWYQQALGQGPEFLTYFQNEAQLDKSGLPSDRFFAERPEGSVSTLKIQRTQQEDSAVYLCASSVGLEYEQYFGPGTRLTVT.

This clone turned up a few times. V gene TRBV19 combines with J gene TRBJ1-1, with a possible D match to TRBD1 (5 bases). Germline CDR1 LNHDA, CDR2 SQIVND (reference sequence). V dropped 4 bases and J dropped 6 bases, with 18 bases sitting between them. The CDR3 extends over 15 amino acids. The CDR3 sequence: CASSTTGPRFAEAFF. The CDR3 DNA reads TGTGCCAGTAGTACAACGGGACCGCGTTTCGCTGAAGCTTTCTTT.

This chain links TRBV18 with TRBJ2-1; no firm D call. CDR1 is KGHSH and CDR2 is LQKENI in the germline V gene. The CDR3 runs to 15 residues. V was cut by 3 bases and J by 5 bases, with 14 bases left in between. Written as DNA, the CDR3 is TGTGCCAGCTCACCCCAACGTTCCCTCGACAATGAGCAGTTCTTC. Translated: CASSPQRSLDNEQFF.

This rearrangement joins TRBV2 to TRBJ2-7; D gene uncertain. The V end was cut by 6 bases, the J end by 7 bases, with 13 bases between. The CDR3 is made up of 12 amino acids. The germline gives CDR1 SNHLY, CDR2 FYNNEI. The chain's CDR3 is CASRADLGEQYF. In DNA form, the CDR3 reads TGTGCCAGCAGGGCGGACCTGGGGGAGCAGTACTTC.

The chain combines TRBV5-1 with TRBJ2-3; D gene ambiguous. Per germline, CDR1 SGHRS and CDR2 YFSETQ. The CDR3 totals 12 residues. The V gene lost 3 bases and the J gene lost 4 bases, with 6 bases spanning the gap. Written as DNA, the CDR3 is TGCGCCAGCAGCTGGAACGCAGATACGCAGTATTTT. Protein sequence: CASSWNADTQYF. Full variable domain (remainder filled in from reference TRBV5-1 and TRBJ2-3): KAGVTQTPRYLIKTRGQQVTLSCSPISGHRSVSWYQQTPGQGLQFLFEYFSETQRNKGNFPGRFSGRQFSNSRSEMNVSTLELGDSALYLCASSWNADTQYFGPGTRLTVL.

The V and J genes are TRBV2 and TRBJ1-5; no definite D call. Germline V gene sequence: CDR1 SNHLY, CDR2 FYNNEI. The CDR3 contains 15 residues. Trimming took off 3 bases at V and 4 bases at J, with 13 bases between the two ends. In DNA, the CDR3 is TGTGCCAGCAGTGATAAGGGTCTACAGAATCAGCCCCAGCATTTT. Its translation: CASSDKGLQNQPQHF.

The J gene is TRBJ1-5, the V gene TRBV19; possibly TRBD1 for D (6 bases). The CDR3 spans 15 residues. Germline lookup yields CDR1 LNHDA and CDR2 SQIVND (reference sequence). The ends were cut back, 7 bases at V and 2 bases at J, with 15 bases in the middle. CDR3 region: CASTDQGNRNQPQHF. The CDR3 DNA sequence: TGTGCCAGTACCGACCAGGGGAATCGCAATCAGCCCCAGCATTTT.

V gene TRBV2 combines with J gene TRBJ1-3; D possibly corresponds to TRBD1 (5 bases). V was cut by 6 bases and J by 0 bases, with 15 bases left in between. Germline V CDR1 and CDR2: SNHLY, FYNNEI. The CDR3 runs 16 residues. CDR3 DNA: TGTGCCAGCAGACCCCAGACAGATCGCTCTGGAAACACCATATATTTT. Translation: CASRPQTDRSGNTIYF.

The chain uses TRBV5-4 and TRBJ2-1, with a tentative D call TRBD1 (5 bases). CDR3 length: 13 residues. Per germline, CDR1 SGHNT and CDR2 YYREEE (reference sequence). Trimming took 4 bases from V and 5 from J, leaving 10 bases between them. The CDR3 here is CASSLQGNNEQFF. The CDR3 DNA reads as TGTGCCAGCAGCCTCCAGGGAAACAATGAGCAGTTCTTC.

The chain uses TRBV4-1 and TRBJ2-4; TRBD2 aligns across 10 bases. CDR1 MGHRA and CDR2 YSYEKL come from the germline V gene. V lost 3 bases and J lost 6; bases outside the gene matches: 5. This CDR3 is built from 15 residues. The CDR3 here is CASSQGSGRRNIQYF. The DNA of the CDR3 is TGCGCCAGCAGCCAGGGTAGCGGGAGGAGAAACATTCAGTACTTC.

The chain has TRBV30 and TRBJ2-7; D is tentatively TRBD1 or TRBD2 (5 bases each). V lost 0 bases, J lost 6 bases, and 9 bases lay in between. CDR3 length: 12 residues. CDR1 and CDR2 from the germline V gene are GTSNPN and SVGIG (reference sequence). CDR3 sequence (DNA): TGTGCCTGGAGTGTACCGGGGCCCGAGCAGTACTTC. The encoded protein is CAWSVPGPEQYF.

In DNA form, the CDR3 reads TGTGCCAGCAGTCCGGGGGCCGCGCGGGAGCAGTACTTC. This gives the protein CASSPGAAREQYF. This chain joins TRBV2 and TRBJ2-7; D is tentatively TRBD1 or TRBD2 (6 bases each). Germline CDR1 SNHLY, CDR2 FYNNEI. CDR3 size: 13 residues. Trimming took off 5 bases at V and 7 bases at J, with 15 bases between the two ends.

This chain joins TRBV6-1 and TRBJ1-4; unclear D gene. The CDR3 runs to 15 residues. The V end lost 6 bases, the J end lost 3 bases, and 14 bases lay between the germline ends. Germline CDR1 is MNHNS and CDR2 is SASEGT. CDR3 region: CASSPRHESNEKLFF. The CDR3 DNA sequence: TGTGCCAGCAGCCCACGCCATGAATCTAATGAAAAACTGTTTTTT.

The V call is TRBV7-2, the J call TRBJ2-3; D possibly matches TRBD1 or TRBD2 (5 bases each). The CDR3 runs to 15 residues. Germline V gives CDR1 SGHTA, CDR2 FQGNSA. V lost 1 base and J lost 5, with 13 bases in between. The CDR3 DNA sequence: TGTGCCAGCAGCTTAGGGGGGACCCAAGGAGATACGCAGTATTTT. Its translation is CASSLGGTQGDTQYF. Drawing the rest from reference TRBV7-2 and TRBJ2-3, the complete variable domain is GAGVSQSPSNKVTEKGKDVELRCDPISGHTALYWYRQSLGQGLEFLIYFQGNSAPDKSGLPSDRFSAERTGGSVSTLTIQRTQQEDSAVYLCASSLGGTQGDTQYFGPGTRLTVL.

This clone turned up a few times. The chain joins TRBV19 to TRBJ2-7, with 8 bases matching TRBD1. Germline assignment: CDR1 LNHDA and CDR2 SQIVND (reference sequence). The V and J ends lost 4 bases and 0 bases, in that order; junction bases with no gene match: 5. This CDR3 comprises 15 residues. The CDR3 protein is CASSTNRGSSYEQYF. DNA for the CDR3: TGTGCCAGTAGTACTAACAGGGGGTCCTCCTACGAGCAGTACTTC.